The rows below give T cell receptor beta chains drawn from one sample of a study of monozygotic twins with inflammatory bowel disease. With the 5' RACE reads reprocessed, TCRdb shows one record per CDR3 protein and no DNA. The table for this sample gives approximately 340,000 distinct CDR3 sequences. The sample was blood. Every receptor here comes from a human donor with ulcerative colitis or Crohn's disease, or a healthy co-twin of an affected twin (not recorded which). The CDR3 runs from the conserved cysteine through the conserved F or W.

CSATKGFGGTEAFF,TRBV20-1,14,TRBJ1-1
CASSFRGTTSYEQYF,TRBV7-9,15,TRBJ2-7
CSGAGGSYNEQFF,TRBV29-1,13,TRBJ2-1
CASSSMEGKNIQYF,TRBV11-2,14,TRBJ2-4
CASSFGPKSLAFASPPSVQYF,TRBV28,21,TRBJ2-4
CASSFTAGIPYEQYF,TRBV12-3/TRBV12-4,15,TRBJ2-7
CASRDREVVVSEAFF,TRBV6-1,15,TRBJ1-1
CASSTLAGGPSNEQFF,TRBV5-1,16,TRBJ2-1
CASSAPPDANYGYTF,TRBV28,15,TRBJ1-2
CASSPFLAGLSSGNTIYF,TRBV18,18,TRBJ1-3
CASSSHRVDTEAFF,TRBV7-2,14,TRBJ1-1
CASSLDRSLQHF,TRBV12-3/TRBV12-4,12,TRBJ1-5
CASSTRQSSHEQFF,TRBV7-9,14,TRBJ2-1
CASSLDQGDSTEAFF,TRBV5-1,15,TRBJ1-1
CSVTTSSYDEQYF,TRBV29-1,13,TRBJ2-7
CASSLEENQPQHF,TRBV7-9,13,TRBJ1-5
CASSQETGAYNEQFF,TRBV3-1,15,TRBJ2-1
CASSLYQDRGRGLHGYTF,TRBV12-3/TRBV12-4,18,TRBJ1-2
CASSYSGAGEGTEAFF,TRBV6-2/TRBV6-3,16,TRBJ1-1
CASSRATDTQYF,TRBV7-2,12,TRBJ2-3
CSPRTGRWSEAFF,TRBV20-1,13,TRBJ1-1
CSVSSRDSTDTQYF,TRBV29-1,14,TRBJ2-3
CASSLEGTINTEAFF,TRBV5-1,15,TRBJ1-1
CATSDPSGRTPQDTQYF,TRBV24-1,17,TRBJ2-3
CASRMSDGWNTIYF,TRBV19,14,TRBJ1-3
CASSFVMGSYEQYF,TRBV28,14,TRBJ2-7
CASSVDGGRNTGELFF,TRBV9,16,TRBJ2-2
CASSLFQGQPQHF,TRBV27,13,TRBJ1-5
CASSEADRIYGYTF,TRBV2,14,TRBJ1-2
CASSFLPNRGETQYF,TRBV7-2,15,TRBJ2-5
CASSIHRSSYNEQFF,TRBV19,15,TRBJ2-1
CASSSGSGTNEKLFF,TRBV11-2,15,TRBJ1-4
CASSDGRAPDTQYF,TRBV19,14,TRBJ2-3
CSARGSEGTSWLGEQFF,TRBV20-1,17,TRBJ2-1
CASVRDRVQETQYF,TRBV6-1,14,TRBJ2-5
CASRSGRMGSALEGHEQYF,TRBV2,19,TRBJ2-7
CASSPAKNIQYF,TRBV3-1,12,TRBJ2-4
CASSLTASNYGYTF,TRBV5-1,14,TRBJ1-2
CASNGGEGYYGYTF,TRBV7-8,14,TRBJ1-2
CASTRGGYQETQYF,TRBV7-9,14,TRBJ2-5
CASSLGLPGFGDTQYF,TRBV27,16,TRBJ2-3
CASSPGQGIGEQYF,TRBV7-9,14,TRBJ2-7
CASSLTGKGYTF,TRBV6-6,12,TRBJ1-2
CASSLQSQNYEQYF,TRBV7-2,14,TRBJ2-7
CASRPTYSTNVQFF,TRBV27,14,TRBJ2-1
CASSPGQGRSTGELFF,TRBV6-1,16,TRBJ2-2
CASSLDAPTDTQYF,TRBV11-3,14,TRBJ2-3
CASSGISGSETQYF,TRBV5-1,14,TRBJ2-5
CASSRSGEKLFF,TRBV14,12,TRBJ1-4
CASSLQGREWEETQYF,TRBV5-1,16,TRBJ2-5
CASSLWHRANRALTYNEQFF,TRBV28,20,TRBJ2-1
CASSFGAEAFF,TRBV11-2,11,TRBJ1-1
CASSMTDNNEQFF,TRBV10-2,13,TRBJ2-1